The 29 T cell receptor beta chains given below trace back to one sample, sequenced in a study of cytomegalovirus exposure and HLA in healthy donors. This PCR relied on a set of 60 Vbeta primers and 13 Jbeta primers. The method was immunoSEQ multiplex PCR; TCRdb's version includes in-frame clones alone and lacks a portion of them. The table gives about 210,000 clones; the top ten clones make up more than 0.75% of it. Material for sequencing was PBMCs. The receptor set was obtained from a woman under 40 in good health and CMV-seropositive.

The chain couples TRBV4-1 to TRBJ2-1; D possibly corresponds to TRBD2 (5 bases). Trimming stripped 5 bases from V and 0 bases from J, with 14 bases between. CDR1 and CDR2 (germline): MGHRA, YSYEKL. There are 16 residues in the CDR3. In DNA, the CDR3 is TGCGCCAGCAGCAATATTCTAGGGAGCTCCTACAATGAGCAGTTCTTC. Translated, it gives CASSNILGSSYNEQFF.

The rearrangement joins TRBV6-1 to TRBJ1-1; tentatively, D is TRBD1 (6 bases). Trimming cost V 5 bases and J 1 base, with 14 bases left between them. The CDR3 is made up of 15 amino acids. Germline V CDR1 and CDR2: MNHNS, SASEGT. The CDR3 loop is CASSPYETGNTEAFF. The CDR3 DNA reads as TGTGCCAGCAGTCCCTACGAGACAGGGAACACTGAAGCTTTCTTT.

The V call is TRBV9, the J call TRBJ2-3; 10 bases match TRBD1. Germline-derived CDR1 and CDR2 are SGDLS and YYNGEE. The V and J ends lost 0 bases and 5 bases, in that order; junction bases with no gene match: 3. The length of the CDR3 is 15 residues. CDR3 sequence reads: CASSVVGQGVDTQYF. The CDR3 DNA reads as TGTGCCAGCAGCGTAGTTGGACAGGGGGTAGATACGCAGTATTTT.

In regard to this clone: The same CDR3 arises from other DNA sequences in this sample as well. The chain joins TRBV15 to TRBJ2-3, with 13 bases fitting TRBD2. V dropped 1 base and J dropped 3; count of bases not matched to a gene: 1. The length of the CDR3 is 16 residues. Germline CDR1 LNHNV, CDR2 YYDKDF (reference sequence). CDR3 nucleotides: TGTGCCACCAGCAGAGGGACTAGCGGGGGAACAGATACGCAGTATTTT. Residues: CATSRGTSGGTDTQYF.

The V call is TRBV28, the J call TRBJ2-2, with TRBD1 matching over 10 bases. The J segment lost 3 bases and the V segment lost 5 bases, leaving 6 bases of the junction unmatched. CDR1 is MDHEN and CDR2 is SYDVKM in the germline V gene. The CDR3 extends over 16 amino acids. DNA for the CDR3: TGTGCCAGCAGTATCCGGACAGGGGGTTACACCGGGGAGCTGTTTTTT. The encoded protein is CASSIRTGGYTGELFF.

The chain recombines TRBV5-1 with TRBJ2-7, with D possibly TRBD1 on 5 matching bases. Trimming took off 4 bases at V and 5 bases at J, with 16 bases between the two ends. CDR1 and CDR2 from the germline V gene are SGHRS and YFSETQ. The length of the CDR3 is 14 residues. CDR3 DNA sequence: TGCGCCAGCAGCCCCCGGGCAGGGTTTGACGAGCAGTACTTC. This codes for CASSPRAGFDEQYF.

The J gene is TRBJ1-1, the V gene TRBV18; the match to TRBD1 covers 9 bases. This CDR3 is built from 18 residues. The V segment lost 3 bases and the J segment 4 bases; nucleotides outside the gene matches: 15. Germline-derived CDR1 and CDR2 are KGHSH and LQKENI. CDR3 nucleotides: TGTGCCAGCTCACCCCAAATCGGACAGGGGCGATTTGGCACTGAAGCTTTCTTT. Residues: CASSPQIGQGRFGTEAFF. Using reference TRBV18 and TRBJ1-1 for the parts outside the CDR3, the full variable domain is NAGVMQNPRHLVRRRGQEARLRCSPMKGHSHVYWYRQLPEEGLKFMVYLQKENIIDESGMPKERFSAEFPKEGPSILRIQQVVRGDSAAYFCASSPQIGQGRFGTEAFFGQGTRLTVV.

The rearrangement uses TRBV6-1 and TRBJ2-2; TRBD1 aligns across 9 bases. Germline V CDR1 and CDR2: MNHNS, SASEGT. CDR3 length: 14 amino acids. Trimming cost V 7 bases and J 5 bases; bases outside gene matches: 5. CDR3 protein: CASNWDRETGELFF. The CDR3 coding sequence is TGTGCCAGCAACTGGGACAGGGAGACCGGGGAGCTGTTTTTT.

The V call is TRBV28, the J call TRBJ2-3; 10 bases are a match to TRBD2. The CDR3 spans 15 residues. Germline V gives CDR1 MDHEN, CDR2 SYDVKM. J was trimmed by 4 bases and V by 3 bases; bases with no gene match: 4. The CDR3 loop reads CASSFLSGGADTQYF. In DNA form, the CDR3 reads TGTGCCAGCAGTTTTCTAAGCGGGGGGGCAGATACGCAGTATTTT.

The chain employs TRBV4-1 and TRBJ2-1, with D unresolved. Germline V gene lookup returns CDR1 MGHRA and CDR2 YSYEKL. Trimming took 1 base from V and 13 from J, leaving 14 bases between them. CDR3 length: 13 residues. CDR3 region: CASSQGNWAVQFF. For the CDR3, the DNA is TGCGCCAGCAGCCAAGGTAACTGGGCCGTCCAGTTCTTC.

V and J are TRBV6-1 and TRBJ1-5; TRBD1 matches 10 bases. CDR1 is MNHNS and CDR2 is SASEGT in the germline V gene. Unmatched junction bases numbered 2, after V lost 2 bases and J lost 4 bases. The CDR3 is 15 residues long. The CDR3 DNA reads TGTGCCAGCAGTGAATTGGACAGGGGGAATCAGCCCCAGCATTTT. This sequence encodes CASSELDRGNQPQHF.

This chain's CDR3 is CASRLGSPRNEKLFF. The DNA for the CDR3 is TGTGCCAGTAGGCTGGGCTCCCCTCGCAATGAAAAACTGTTTTTT. The chain combines TRBV19 with TRBJ1-4; D ambiguous. The CDR3 is made up of 15 amino acids. Germline CDR1 and CDR2: LNHDA and SQIVND (reference sequence). V was pared by 6 bases and J by 5 bases, with 16 bases between.

The chain combines TRBV29-1 with TRBJ2-1, with 11 bases lining up with TRBD1. J was trimmed by 13 bases and V by 3 bases; bases with no gene match: 8. The V gene's germline CDR1 is SQVTM and CDR2 ANQGSEA. The CDR3 length is 13 residues. The CDR3 coding sequence is TGCAGCGTTGAGGACAGGGGGCCTCTATATCAGTTCTTC. Translated: CSVEDRGPLYQFF.

The genes are TRBV11-2 and TRBJ2-1, with 8 bases matching TRBD2. The germline V gene encodes CDR1 SGHAT and CDR2 FQNNGV. The trim removed 0 bases at V and 2 bases at J, leaving 6 bases unmatched. The CDR3 spans 17 residues. The chain's CDR3 is CASSLDKAGRAYNEQFF. The CDR3 DNA sequence: TGTGCCAGCAGCTTAGATAAGGCCGGGAGGGCCTACAATGAGCAGTTCTTC.

The V and J genes are TRBV18 and TRBJ1-2, with D hard to call. Trimming took off 2 bases at V and 5 bases at J, with 15 bases between the two ends. CDR1 is KGHSH and CDR2 is LQKENI in the germline V gene. This CDR3 is 15 amino acids long. CDR3 residues: CASSPEGFTSYGYTF. Here the CDR3 DNA reads TGTGCCAGCTCACCAGAGGGTTTCACCTCATATGGCTACACCTTC. The full variable domain, in which reference TRBV18 and TRBJ1-2 provide the parts outside the CDR3, is NAGVMQNPRHLVRRRGQEARLRCSPMKGHSHVYWYRQLPEEGLKFMVYLQKENIIDESGMPKERFSAEFPKEGPSILRIQQVVRGDSAAYFCASSPEGFTSYGYTFGSGTRLTVV.

The chain links TRBV6-1 to TRBJ2-1; 9 nucleotides match TRBD1. CDR1 is MNHNS, CDR2 SASEGT, per germline. The CDR3 length is 14 residues. With V trimmed by 10 bases and J by 1 base, 5 bases remained unmatched. Here the CDR3 reads CATRGQGSYNEQFF. The CDR3 DNA is TGTGCCACGCGAGGACAGGGGTCCTACAATGAGCAGTTCTTC.

The J gene is TRBJ1-2, the V gene TRBV11-3; D is unclear. Deletions cut 4 bases from V and 3 bases from J, with 12 bases between. The germline V gene encodes CDR1 SGHNT and CDR2 YENEEA. The CDR3 runs 14 residues. The CDR3: CASSSPPPDYGYTF. The CDR3, as DNA: TGTGCCAGCAGCTCTCCCCCCCCGGACTATGGCTACACCTTC.

The V and J genes are TRBV18 and TRBJ2-6; D is unclear. With 3 bases removed from V and 0 bases from J, the gap between germline ends came to 6 bases. CDR1 and CDR2 (germline): KGHSH, LQKENI. This CDR3 is built from 15 residues. This chain's CDR3 is CASSPGDSGANVLTF. Here the CDR3 DNA reads TGTGCCAGCTCACCTGGAGACTCTGGGGCCAACGTCCTGACTTTC.

The chain uses TRBV7-2 and TRBJ2-6; D unresolved. With 4 bases removed from V and 1 base from J, the gap between germline ends came to 8 bases. Germline V CDR1 and CDR2: SGHTA, FQGNSA. This CDR3 region has 15 residues. As DNA, the CDR3 is TGTGCCAGCAGCTCCTCAGTTTCTGGGGCCAACGTCCTGACTTTC. It translates to CASSSSVSGANVLTF.

V and J are TRBV6-1 and TRBJ2-3; 8 nucleotides agree with TRBD2. There are 14 residues in the CDR3. Germline V CDR1 and CDR2: MNHNS, SASEGT. Trimming cost V 1 base and J 5 bases; bases outside gene matches: 2. The CDR3 reads CASSEGLAQDTQYF. In DNA, the CDR3 is TGTGCCAGCAGTGAAGGACTAGCGCAAGATACGCAGTATTTT.

This chain connects TRBV30 to TRBJ2-1; 7 positions agree with TRBD1. CDR1 is GTSNPN and CDR2 is SVGIG in the germline V gene (reference sequence). This CDR3 comprises 15 residues. V lost 1 base and J lost 1; bases outside the gene matches: 4. The CDR3 is CAWSGGRGSYNEQFF. CDR3 DNA sequence: TGTGCCTGGAGTGGGGGCAGGGGGTCCTACAATGAGCAGTTCTTC.

The V gene is TRBV5-1, the J gene TRBJ2-5, with a tentative D call TRBD2 (6 bases). V was clipped by 2 bases and J by 3 bases, with 11 bases between them. Germline V gene sequence: CDR1 SGHRS, CDR2 YFSETQ. This CDR3 has 14 amino acids. In nucleotides, the CDR3 is TGCGCCAGCAGCTTAGTCCCGGGGGAAGAGACCCAGTACTTC. It translates to CASSLVPGEETQYF.

DNA of the CDR3: TGTGCCAGCACCGAGCCGGGACAGGGGCTCTATGGCTACACCTTC. Encoded protein: CASTEPGQGLYGYTF. This chain links TRBV6-6 with TRBJ1-2; 10 bases fit TRBD1. CDR1 and CDR2 from the germline V gene are MNHNY and SVGAGI (reference sequence). V lost 7 bases and J lost 4; bases outside the gene matches: 9. The CDR3 runs to 15 residues.

This rearrangement joins TRBV6-6 to TRBJ1-1; 8 nucleotides match TRBD1. The CDR3 is made up of 15 amino acids. V was clipped by 2 bases and J by 1 base; unmatched bases: 3. Germline loops: CDR1 MNHNY, CDR2 SVGAGI (reference sequence). The CDR3 spells CASSYPQGANTEAFF. The CDR3 nucleotides read TGTGCCAGCAGTTACCCCCAGGGGGCGAACACTGAAGCTTTCTTT.

The chain carries TRBV2 and TRBJ2-5, with unresolved D. The J call is doubtful: the DNA matches TRBJ2-7 better. The CDR3 runs 12 residues. Germline CDR1 is SNHLY and CDR2 is FYNNEI. As DNA, the CDR3 is TGTGCCAGCAGCCAAACCGCCTACGAGCAGTACTTC. The encoded protein is CASSQTAYEQYF.

The CDR3 DNA follows: TGTGCCAGCAGCCATCAAAGGACTAGCGGGAGTGGCACAGATACGCAGTATTTT. It codes for CASSHQRTSGSGTDTQYF. This chain uses TRBV9 with TRBJ2-3; 13 nucleotides agree with TRBD2. The CDR3 runs 18 residues. Trimming removed 4 bases from V and 1 base from J; junction bases left unmatched: 9. Germline assignment: CDR1 SGDLS and CDR2 YYNGEE.

V usage is TRBV19 and J usage is TRBJ1-4, with D hard to call. Germline-derived CDR1 and CDR2 are LNHDA and SQIVND (reference sequence). The CDR3 has 15 amino acids. V was trimmed by 4 bases and J by 8 bases, leaving 17 bases between them. DNA of the CDR3: TGTGCCAGTAGTACGACCGCCGGGGTCCAAGAAAAACTGTTTTTT. It specifies CASSTTAGVQEKLFF.

The chain links TRBV7-9 to TRBJ2-7, with TRBD2 matching over 10 bases. This CDR3 is 15 amino acids long. The V and J ends lost 5 bases and 4 bases, in that order; junction bases with no gene match: 8. The germline gives CDR1 SEHNR, CDR2 FQNEAQ (reference sequence). DNA of the CDR3: TGTGCCAGCAGCCTTCAAAGCGGGGGGGCTTACGAGCAGTACTTC. Translated: CASSLQSGGAYEQYF. The whole variable domain, remainder taken from reference TRBV7-9 and TRBJ2-7, is DTGVSQNPRHKITKRGQNVTFRCDPISEHNRLYWYRQTLGQGPEFLTYFQNEAQLEKSRLLSDRFSAERPKGSFSTLEIQRTEQGDSAMYLCASSLQSGGAYEQYFGPGTRLTVT.

The chain joins TRBV4-1 to TRBJ2-5; D may be TRBD1 (6 bases). This CDR3 has 16 residues. V lost 8 bases to trimming and J lost 2 bases, with 21 bases between them. Per germline, CDR1 MGHRA and CDR2 YSYEKL. In nucleotides, the CDR3 is TGCGCCAGCCCAAAAGGCAGGGACATTTTTCAAGAGACCCAGTACTTC. Translating it yields CASPKGRDIFQETQYF.